This TCR beta chain was profiled in a study of cytomegalovirus exposure and HLA in healthy donors. Trimming removed 8 bases at V and 2 bases at J, with 16 bases between. Germline V gene data show CDR1 as MNHEY and CDR2 as SMNVEV (reference sequence). The CDR3 spans 14 residues. Study-level points and caveats: Prior analysis indicated that the majority of TCR beta V segments exhibited productivity approximately 90% or approximately 30% of the time.

Amplification used 60 Vbeta primers and 13 Jbeta primers. The method was immunoSEQ multiplex PCR; TCRdb's version includes in-frame clones alone and lacks a portion of them. The sample yields about 190,000 clones, about 90% seen once. A word on this clone: Its antigen is unknown.

The rearrangement links TRBV27 to TRBJ2-7; a weak D match, TRBD1 (5 bases). The sample taken for sequencing was PBMCs. The sequence came from a young man in good health and CMV-seronegative. The CDR3 DNA is TGTGCCAGCGCTAAAGGGGCCCGAGCCTACGAGCAGTACTTC. Translated: CASAKGARAYEQYF.